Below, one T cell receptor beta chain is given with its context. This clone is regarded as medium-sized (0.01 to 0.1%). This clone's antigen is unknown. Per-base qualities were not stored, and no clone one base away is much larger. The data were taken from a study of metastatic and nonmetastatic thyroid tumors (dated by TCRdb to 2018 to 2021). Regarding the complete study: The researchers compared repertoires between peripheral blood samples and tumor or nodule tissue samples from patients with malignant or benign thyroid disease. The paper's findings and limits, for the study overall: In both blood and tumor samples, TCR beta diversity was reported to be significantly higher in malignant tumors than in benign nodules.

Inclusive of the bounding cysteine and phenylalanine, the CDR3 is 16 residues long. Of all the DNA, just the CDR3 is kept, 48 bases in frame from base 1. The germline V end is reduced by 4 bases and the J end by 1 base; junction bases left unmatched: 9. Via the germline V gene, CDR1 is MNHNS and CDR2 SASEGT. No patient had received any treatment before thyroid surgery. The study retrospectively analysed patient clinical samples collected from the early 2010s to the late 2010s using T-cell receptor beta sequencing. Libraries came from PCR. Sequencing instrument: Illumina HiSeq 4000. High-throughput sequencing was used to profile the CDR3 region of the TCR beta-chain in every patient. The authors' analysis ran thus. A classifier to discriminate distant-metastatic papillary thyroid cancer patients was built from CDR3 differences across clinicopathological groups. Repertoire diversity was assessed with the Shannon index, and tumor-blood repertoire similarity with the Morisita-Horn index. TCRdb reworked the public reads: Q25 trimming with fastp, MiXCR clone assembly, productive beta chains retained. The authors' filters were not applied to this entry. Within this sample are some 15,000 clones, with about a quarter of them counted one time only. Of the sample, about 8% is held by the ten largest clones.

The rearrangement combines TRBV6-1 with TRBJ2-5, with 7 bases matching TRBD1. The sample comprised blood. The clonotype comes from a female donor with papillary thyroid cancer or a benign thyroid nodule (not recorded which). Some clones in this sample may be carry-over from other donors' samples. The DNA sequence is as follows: TGTGCCAGCAGTGCAGCTACAGGGGACCGCCAAGAGACCCAGTACTTC. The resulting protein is CASSAATGDRQETQYF.